These 26 T cell receptor beta chains were all obtained from the same sample, sequenced in a study of blood T cell repertoires in COVID-19. Here immunoSEQ multiplex PCR was the method, and the copy in TCRdb shows in-frame clones only, minus some. The sample carries about 100,000 clones, approximately 80% recorded once. Sequenced sample: peripheral blood. Every receptor here comes from a man aged 70 or older with active or convalescent COVID-19.

The chain combines TRBV3-1 (or the pseudogene TRBV3-2) with TRBJ1-2, with 11 positions matching TRBD1. This CDR3 comprises 15 residues. The germline V gene has CDR1 LGHDT and CDR2 YNNKEL (reference sequence). Trimming cost V 4 bases and J 7 bases; bases outside gene matches: 8. The CDR3 loop reads CASSLGTGGTFGYTF. The CDR3 nucleotides are TGTGCCAGCAGCCTAGGGACAGGGGGGACCTTTGGCTACACCTTC.

This CDR3 is CASSLATSGRSISYEQYF. The CDR3 nucleotides read TGTGCCAGCAGCTTAGCGACTAGCGGGAGGTCCATCTCCTACGAGCAGTACTTC. The V and J genes are TRBV7-2 and TRBJ2-7; 13 bases fit TRBD2. Germline CDR1 and CDR2: SGHTA and FQGNSA. The CDR3 sequence is 18 residues long. The junction had 5 bases not matched to a gene; V was cut back by 0 bases and J by 0 bases. The whole variable domain, remainder taken from reference TRBV7-2 and TRBJ2-7, is GAGVSQSPSNKVTEKGKDVELRCDPISGHTALYWYRQSLGQGLEFLIYFQGNSAPDKSGLPSDRFSAERTGGSVSTLTIQRTQQEDSAVYLCASSLATSGRSISYEQYFGPGTRLTVT.

This clone was recorded once. The V and J genes are TRBV14 and TRBJ2-7; 9 bases are shared with TRBD1. Trimming removed 4 bases from V and 6 bases from J; junction bases left unmatched: 10. This CDR3 comprises 15 residues. Germline V gene data show CDR1 as SGHDN and CDR2 as FVKESK. Written as DNA, the CDR3 is TGTGCCAGCAGCCGGAGGCGGGACAGGGTGGGCGAGCAGTACTTC. It codes for CASSRRRDRVGEQYF.

This clone was detected a few times. This rearrangement joins TRBV5-1 to TRBJ1-2; D is perhaps TRBD1 (5 bases). Germline CDR1 reads SGHRS; CDR2 reads YFSETQ. Trimming removed 5 bases from V and 2 bases from J, with 13 bases in between. The CDR3 is 14 amino acids. The CDR3 region is CASRAGIGNYGYTF. The CDR3 DNA is TGCGCCAGCAGGGCAGGGATCGGGAACTATGGCTACACCTTC.

This chain connects TRBV30 to TRBJ1-2; D is ambiguous. V lost 0 bases, J lost 4 bases, and 12 bases lay in between. The CDR3 covers 14 residues. Germline V CDR1 and CDR2: GTSNPN, SVGIG (reference sequence). CDR3 sequence reads: CAWSVGWRGYGYTF. CDR3 in DNA: TGTGCCTGGAGTGTTGGCTGGCGGGGCTATGGCTACACCTTC.

The chain uses TRBV5-5 and TRBJ1-4, with 9 bases identical to TRBD1. Germline V gives CDR1 SGHKS, CDR2 YYEKEE (reference sequence). The V segment lost 5 bases and the J segment 5 bases; nucleotides outside the gene matches: 4. CDR3 length equals 14 residues. The CDR3 loop reads CASSRTGENEKLFF. The CDR3 DNA follows: TGTGCCAGCAGTCGGACAGGGGAAAATGAAAAACTGTTTTTT.

The chain is built from TRBV18 and TRBJ1-2; TRBD1 matches 11 bases. The CDR3 extends over 14 amino acids. Germline assignment: CDR1 KGHSH and CDR2 LQKENI. Losses at the gene ends were 2 bases for V and 6 bases for J; bases not matched to a gene: 2. The CDR3 coding sequence is TGTGCCAGCTCACCATGGACAGGGGGCGATGGCTACACCTTC. It is translated as CASSPWTGGDGYTF. The full variable domain, rest sourced from reference TRBV18 and TRBJ1-2, is NAGVMQNPRHLVRRRGQEARLRCSPMKGHSHVYWYRQLPEEGLKFMVYLQKENIIDESGMPKERFSAEFPKEGPSILRIQQVVRGDSAAYFCASSPWTGGDGYTFGSGTRLTVV.

J is TRBJ1-1 and V is TRBV7-9; D uncertain. V was shortened by 0 bases and J by 6 bases, with 14 bases between the two germline ends. Germline CDR1 is SEHNR and CDR2 is FQNEAQ (reference sequence). The CDR3 length is 15 residues. The CDR3 DNA reads TGTGCCAGCAGCTTAGCGACTCCGGGAAGCGCTGAAGCTTTCTTT. The encoded protein is CASSLATPGSAEAFF.

J is TRBJ2-2 and V is TRBV5-1, with a tentative D call TRBD2 (7 bases). This CDR3 is 17 amino acids long. The V and J ends lost 4 bases and 1 base respectively, with 17 bases between them. Germline V gene data show CDR1 as SGHRS and CDR2 as YFSETQ. The CDR3 sequence: CASSQPNREGNTGELFF. The CDR3 nucleotides read TGCGCCAGCAGCCAACCGAACAGGGAGGGGAACACCGGGGAGCTGTTTTTT.

The CDR3 is CSVGTGRNEQFF. The CDR3, as DNA: TGCAGCGTAGGGACAGGGAGGAATGAGCAGTTCTTC. The V and J genes are TRBV29-1 and TRBJ2-1; 9 bases match TRBD1. Germline CDR1 is SQVTM and CDR2 is ANQGSEA. This CDR3 has 12 amino acids. The J segment lost 7 bases and the V segment lost 6 bases, leaving 4 bases of the junction unmatched.

The CDR3 DNA follows: TGTGCCAGCAGCCAAGATGAGGCGGGACTAGGCACAGATACGCAGTATTTT. Its translation is CASSQDEAGLGTDTQYF. The V call is TRBV3-1 (or the pseudogene TRBV3-2), the J call TRBJ2-3; 8 positions match TRBD2. Germline loops: CDR1 LGHDT, CDR2 YNNKEL (reference sequence). This CDR3 region has 17 residues. Trimming took 0 bases from V and 1 from J; bases not matched to a gene: 6.

This chain uses TRBV5-5 with TRBJ1-2; 9 bases map to TRBD1. Germline lookup yields CDR1 SGHKS and CDR2 YYEKEE (reference sequence). The CDR3 is 15 amino acids. The V segment lost 2 bases and the J segment 1 base; nucleotides outside the gene matches: 3. This CDR3 reads CASSFDRGFNYGYTF. The CDR3 DNA sequence: TGTGCCAGCAGCTTTGACAGGGGGTTTAACTATGGCTACACCTTC.

The CDR3 nucleotides are TGTGCCAGTAGTCGACAGGGGGCTGGCTACACCTTC. This translates into CASSRQGAGYTF. V and J are TRBV19 and TRBJ1-2; TRBD1 aligns across 10 bases. This CDR3 has 12 residues. J lost 7 bases, V lost 5 bases, and 1 base had no gene match. From germline, CDR1 is LNHDA and CDR2 SQIVND (reference sequence). The variable domain in full, completed from reference TRBV19 and TRBJ1-2, reads DGGITQSPKYLFRKEGQNVTLSCEQNLNHDAMYWYRQDPGQGLRLIYYSQIVNDFQKGDIAEGYSVSREKKESFPLTVTSAQKNPTAFYLCASSRQGAGYTFGSGTRLTVV.

This chain links TRBV5-1 with TRBJ1-2, with 10 bases matching TRBD1. V dropped 3 bases and J dropped 8; count of bases not matched to a gene: 7. This CDR3 contains 14 residues. CDR1 is SGHRS and CDR2 is YFSETQ in the germline V gene. The CDR3 reads CASSSAGTGVGYTF. CDR3 in DNA: TGCGCCAGCAGCTCCGCCGGGACAGGGGTAGGCTACACCTTC. Combining the CDR3 with reference TRBV5-1 and TRBJ1-2 gives the whole variable domain KAGVTQTPRYLIKTRGQQVTLSCSPISGHRSVSWYQQTPGQGLQFLFEYFSETQRNKGNFPGRFSGRQFSNSRSEMNVSTLELGDSALYLCASSSAGTGVGYTFGSGTRLTVV.

V is TRBV5-6 and J is TRBJ2-3; D is ambiguous. This CDR3 comprises 14 residues. The ends were cut back, 1 base at V and 2 bases at J, with 8 bases in the middle. Germline CDR1 SGHDT, CDR2 YYEEEE. The CDR3 sequence: CASSLRFNTDTQYF. The CDR3, as DNA: TGTGCCAGCAGCTTGCGGTTTAACACAGATACGCAGTATTTT. Complete variable domain (other parts from reference TRBV5-6 and TRBJ2-3): DAGVTQSPTHLIKTRGQQVTLRCSPKSGHDTVSWYQQALGQGPQFIFQYYEEEERQRGNFPDRFSGHQFPNYSSELNVNALLLGDSALYLCASSLRFNTDTQYFGPGTRLTVL.

V and J are TRBV7-2 and TRBJ2-7; 10 positions match TRBD2. The V segment lost 4 bases and the J segment 3 bases; nucleotides outside the gene matches: 6. CDR3 length: 15 residues. Per the germline V gene, CDR1 is SGHTA and CDR2 is FQGNSA. This chain's CDR3 is CASSSWTSGYYEQYF. The CDR3 DNA reads TGTGCCAGCAGCTCCTGGACTAGCGGTTACTACGAGCAGTACTTC.

This chain joins TRBV9 and TRBJ1-1, with D possibly matching TRBD1 (6 bases). In germline, CDR1 is SGDLS, CDR2 YYNGEE. The CDR3 spans 15 residues. Trimming left V 1 base short and J 5 bases short, with 15 bases between. CDR3 DNA sequence: TGTGCCAGCAGCGTACTAACGACAGGTCATACTGAAGCTTTCTTT. It yields the protein CASSVLTTGHTEAFF.

This sequence joins TRBV24-1 and TRBJ2-1; no clear D. Germline V gene sequence: CDR1 KGHDR, CDR2 SFDVKD. This CDR3 is 16 amino acids long. The V gene lost 5 bases and the J gene lost 7 bases, with 20 bases spanning the gap. CDR3 nucleotides: TGTGCCACCAGTGGAGGCACTCCATCCAACCTTAATGAGCAGTTCTTC. Residues: CATSGGTPSNLNEQFF.

The rearrangement uses TRBV10-2 and TRBJ2-2, with TRBD2 as a possible D gene (5 bases). Trimming removed 7 bases from V and 3 bases from J, with 12 bases in between. Germline CDR1 and CDR2: WSHSY and SAAADI. The CDR3 is made up of 14 amino acids. The CDR3 DNA is TGCGCCAGCACCTCGAGGACTTACACCGGGGAGCTGTTTTTT. This translates into CASTSRTYTGELFF.

This chain connects TRBV28 to TRBJ1-2; the match to TRBD1 covers 7 bases. The V gene's germline CDR1 is MDHEN and CDR2 SYDVKM. J gave up 2 bases and V 8 bases, and 2 bases lay outside the gene matches. CDR3 size: 12 residues. The CDR3 region is CASWDSNYGYTF. DNA for the CDR3: TGTGCCAGCTGGGACAGCAACTATGGCTACACCTTC.

This chain connects TRBV6-5 to TRBJ2-5; 7 nucleotides line up with TRBD2. This CDR3 region has 12 residues. Germline V gene lookup returns CDR1 MNHEY and CDR2 SVGAGI. Losses at the gene ends were 9 bases for V and 7 bases for J; bases not matched to a gene: 8. CDR3 in amino acids: CASSLAVGTQYF. The CDR3 nucleotides read TGTGCCAGTTCTCTAGCGGTCGGGACCCAGTACTTC.

Remarks on this clone: At one of its ends the junction is not consistent with the germline gene, which may arise from a read error. V usage is TRBV20-1 and J usage is TRBJ2-7; D might be TRBD2 (6 bases). The CDR3 has 11 residues. Germline lookup yields CDR1 DFQATT and CDR2 SNEGSKA (reference sequence). The CDR3 region has the DNA TGCAGTGCCAGAGGCCGGGACTCCCAGTACTTC. This codes for CSARGRDSQYF.

This chain joins TRBV30 and TRBJ1-6, with TRBD1 as a possible D gene (5 bases). Trimming stripped 0 bases from V and 7 bases from J, with 10 bases between. CDR1 GTSNPN and CDR2 SVGIG come from the germline V gene (reference sequence). The CDR3 is 14 amino acids. DNA for the CDR3: TGTGCCTGGAGTGTACAGGTCAGAAATTCACCCCTCCACTTT. Translated: CAWSVQVRNSPLHF. The full variable domain, in which reference TRBV30 and TRBJ1-6 provide the parts outside the CDR3, is SQTIHQWPATLVQPVGSPLSLECTVEGTSNPNLYWYRQAAGRGLQLLFYSVGIGQISSEVPQNLSASRPQDRQFILSSKKLLLSDSGFYLCAWSVQVRNSPLHFGNGTRLTVT.

The DNA of the CDR3 is TGCGCCAGCAGTCCTACGACAGGGATACATTCACCCCTCCACTTT. It yields the protein CASSPTTGIHSPLHF. V gene TRBV23-1 combines with J gene TRBJ1-6, with 7 bases matching TRBD1. TRBV23-1 is sorted into the ORF group, with uncertain function. With V trimmed by 4 bases and J by 8 bases, 8 bases remained unmatched. There are 15 residues in the CDR3.

V gene TRBV27 combines with J gene TRBJ1-1, with D uncertain. Germline V gives CDR1 MNHEY, CDR2 SMNVEV (reference sequence). The CDR3 consists of 17 residues. With 5 bases removed from V and 1 base from J, the gap between germline ends came to 20 bases. CDR3 protein: CASSPLEGWNENTEAFF. The DNA of the CDR3 is TGTGCCAGCAGTCCTCTGGAGGGATGGAATGAGAACACTGAAGCTTTCTTT.

The chain recombines TRBV7-3 with TRBJ2-2; D is uncertain. The CDR3 sequence is 13 residues long. Germline V CDR1 and CDR2: SGHTA, FQGTGA. Between the trimmed V and J ends, which lost 4 bases and 1 base, there was a span of 4 bases. CDR3 nucleotides: TGTGCCAGCAGCTCAAAGAACACCGGGGAGCTGTTTTTT. It codes for CASSSKNTGELFF.